The 15 T cell receptor beta chains in this list originate from one sample, sequenced in a study of T cell responses to AZD1222 COVID-19 vaccine. Only in-frame clones appear in the TCRdb table, and some are missing; sequencing was by immunoSEQ multiplex PCR. The sample lists around 83,000 clones, approximately 85% occurring once. Sequenced here: peripheral blood, sampled on day 0 of AZD1222 vaccination. These receptors all stem from an adult in good health.

This rearrangement joins TRBV5-1 to TRBJ2-7, with 8 nucleotides matching TRBD1. J lost 7 bases, V lost 0 bases, and 9 bases had no gene match. The V gene's germline CDR1 is SGHRS and CDR2 YFSETQ. This CDR3 has 15 amino acids. The CDR3 protein is CASSLGGTGSLEQYF. CDR3 sequence (DNA): TGCGCCAGCAGCTTGGGCGGGACAGGTTCCCTGGAGCAGTACTTC.

The chain couples TRBV27 to TRBJ1-6; a possible D gene is TRBD1 (6 bases). V gave up 3 bases and J gave up 7 bases, with 13 bases separating them. Germline V CDR1 and CDR2: MNHEY, SMNVEV (reference sequence). The CDR3 has 15 residues. The CDR3 loop is CASSFQQGNNSPLHF. The CDR3 DNA follows: TGTGCCAGCAGTTTTCAACAGGGAAACAATTCACCCCTCCACTTT.

The V and J genes are TRBV4-1 and TRBJ2-7, with no clear D. Germline loops: CDR1 MGHRA, CDR2 YSYEKL. The CDR3 length is 17 residues. Between the trimmed V and J ends, which lost 3 bases and 2 bases, there was a span of 20 bases. The CDR3: CASSQPLAGQKAYEQYF. CDR3 DNA: TGCGCCAGCAGCCAGCCTCTCGCCGGCCAGAAGGCCTACGAGCAGTACTTC.

The chain has TRBV6-1 and TRBJ1-2, with 9 positions matching TRBD1. Germline CDR1 reads MNHNS; CDR2 reads SASEGT. The ends lost 4 bases at V and 2 bases at J; junction bases unmatched: 5. The CDR3 has 15 amino acids. The CDR3 reads CASSGAGTGNYGYTF. CDR3 bases: TGTGCCAGCAGTGGAGCCGGGACAGGGAACTATGGCTACACCTTC.

The chain couples TRBV12-3 or TRBV12-4 to TRBJ1-2; 7 nucleotides match TRBD1. The J segment lost 7 bases and the V segment lost 8 bases, leaving 4 bases of the junction unmatched. The CDR3 sequence is 11 residues long. The CDR3 bases are TGTGCCAGCGTGACAGGGCTTGGCTACACCTTC. It is translated as CASVTGLGYTF.

The rearrangement uses TRBV7-3 and TRBJ2-3; possible D gene TRBD2, 6 bases. Germline lookup yields CDR1 SGHTA and CDR2 FQGTGA. V was trimmed by 2 bases and J by 4 bases, leaving 10 bases between them. CDR3 length: 14 amino acids. CDR3 protein: CASSLAGSPDTQYF. The CDR3 DNA follows: TGTGCCAGCAGCTTAGCGGGGTCCCCAGATACGCAGTATTTT.

This clone was found once. J is TRBJ2-3 and V is TRBV10-3; D is uncertain. This CDR3 comprises 14 residues. Trimming pared 0 bases from V and 2 bases from J, leaving 6 bases between. Germline CDR1 is ENHRY and CDR2 is SYGVKD. This CDR3 reads CAISESGPTDTQYF. In DNA form, the CDR3 reads TGTGCCATCAGTGAGTCGGGCCCCACAGATACGCAGTATTTT.

The CDR3 reads CASSTVNSPGNTIYF. The CDR3 DNA follows: TGTGCCAGTAGTACCGTCAACAGCCCTGGAAACACCATATATTTT. The V and J genes are TRBV19 and TRBJ1-3, with D hard to call. V was shortened by 4 bases and J by 2 bases, with 12 bases between the two germline ends. CDR1 and CDR2 from the germline V gene are LNHDA and SQIVND (reference sequence). This CDR3 spans 15 amino acids. Looking up the rest from reference TRBV19 and TRBJ1-3 gives the full variable domain: DGGITQSPKYLFRKEGQNVTLSCEQNLNHDAMYWYRQDPGQGLRLIYYSQIVNDFQKGDIAEGYSVSREKKESFPLTVTSAQKNPTAFYLCASSTVNSPGNTIYFGEGSWLTVV.

J is TRBJ2-7 and V is TRBV20-1; 7 bases are a match to TRBD2. The CDR3 totals 14 residues. J gave up 4 bases and V 3 bases, and 9 bases lay outside the gene matches. The germline gives CDR1 DFQATT, CDR2 SNEGSKA (reference sequence). CDR3 in amino acids: CSASPVLATYEQYF. The CDR3 DNA reads as TGCAGTGCTAGTCCGGTACTAGCGACTTACGAGCAGTACTTC.

This clone was picked up many times. This chain links TRBV24-1 with TRBJ2-1; no clear D. CDR1 and CDR2 (germline): KGHDR, SFDVKD. V was clipped by 3 bases and J by 7 bases, with 3 bases between them. This CDR3 is 11 amino acids long. The CDR3 nucleotides read TGTGCCACCAGTGATCGGAATGAGCAGTTCTTC. Encoded protein: CATSDRNEQFF.

J is TRBJ2-5 and V is TRBV29-1; no reliable D call. Germline-derived CDR1 and CDR2 are SQVTM and ANQGSEA. V dropped 2 bases and J dropped 2 bases, with 12 bases sitting between them. There are 14 residues in the CDR3. CDR3 amino acids: CSVERRNVQETQYF. DNA of the CDR3: TGCAGCGTTGAACGGCGGAATGTTCAAGAGACCCAGTACTTC.

The rearrangement links TRBV19 to TRBJ2-1; TRBD1 agrees at 7 bases. The CDR3 runs to 13 residues. CDR1 is LNHDA and CDR2 is SQIVND in the germline V gene (reference sequence). J lost 9 bases, V lost 5 bases, and 7 bases had no gene match. The CDR3 nucleotides are TGTGCCAGTAGTCCTGGGTGGGACAGTGAGCAGTTCTTC. It specifies CASSPGWDSEQFF. Variable domain in full (rest from reference TRBV19 and TRBJ2-1): DGGITQSPKYLFRKEGQNVTLSCEQNLNHDAMYWYRQDPGQGLRLIYYSQIVNDFQKGDIAEGYSVSREKKESFPLTVTSAQKNPTAFYLCASSPGWDSEQFFGPGTRLTVL.

The chain employs TRBV29-1 and TRBJ2-5; D possibly corresponds to TRBD1 (6 bases). The CDR3 consists of 13 residues. Trimming cost V 6 bases and J 5 bases, with 16 bases left between them. Germline CDR1 is SQVTM and CDR2 is ANQGSEA. CDR3 DNA: TGCAGCGTCGAACAGGGAGCGCGGGAGACCCAGTACTTC. This codes for CSVEQGARETQYF. Full variable domain (outside the CDR3, taken from reference TRBV29-1 and TRBJ2-5): SAVISQKPSRDICQRGTSLTIQCQVDSQVTMMFWYRQQPGQSLTLIATANQGSEATYESGFVIDKFPISRPNLTFSTLTVSNMSPEDSSIYLCSVEQGARETQYFGPGTRLLVL.

This chain links TRBV21-1 with TRBJ1-6. TRBV21-1 is a recognized pseudogene. CDR3 length equals 18 residues. CDR3 in amino acids: CASSKPRVGGAINSPLHF. The CDR3 DNA follows: TGTGCCAGCAGCAAACCCAGAGTGGGGGGGGCTATAAATTCACCCCTCCACTTT.

The genes are TRBV7-9 and TRBJ2-3; 8 nucleotides line up with TRBD2. The V gene end was trimmed by 5 bases and the J gene end by 2 bases; junction bases not matched to a gene: 15. CDR1 and CDR2 (germline): SEHNR, FQNEAQ (reference sequence). The CDR3 has 18 residues. CDR3 sequence: CASSLTGGASGNTDTQYF. In nucleotides, the CDR3 is TGTGCCAGCAGCCTGACCGGGGGGGCGTCCGGGAACACAGATACGCAGTATTTT.